Following are 3 T cell receptor beta chains from one sample sequenced in a study of tumor-infiltrating lymphocytes in primary liver carcinoma. Joint extraction of RNA and DNA used roughly 19-32 mg of bulk tissue that was unsorted. Starting from 500 ng of total RNA, TCR beta cDNA was produced with a primer in the constant region. ARM-PCR was slightly modified, and three nested multiplex PCR rounds with it gave rise to the TCR beta libraries. With TRBV1-TRBV30 forward primers and a C-beta reverse primer, the first two PCR rounds were run for nine to eleven cycles each. From the multiplex PCR reads, TCRdb called clonotypes with MiXCR, one entry per CDR3 protein. This table has about 190,000 distinct CDR3 sequences, 85% appearing once. The sequencing sample was made of tumor tissue from primary liver carcinoma. These receptors all come from a man aged 35-49 years with primary liver carcinoma and hepatitis B virus infection.

The chain recombines TRBV11-2 with TRBJ2-7; the D gene could be TRBD1 or TRBD2 (5 bases each). Between the trimmed V and J ends, which lost 2 bases and 10 bases, there was a span of 21 bases. There are 15 residues in the CDR3. CDR1 is SGHAT, CDR2 FQNNGV, per germline. The CDR3 DNA follows: TGTGCCAGCAGCTTAACCCTAGTGGGGGATAGCGAACAGTACTTC. This codes for CASSLTLVGDSEQYF. Supplemented by reference TRBV11-2 and TRBJ2-7, the full variable domain reads EAGVAQSPRYKIIEKRQSVAFWCNPISGHATLYWYQQILGQGPKLLIQFQNNGVVDDSQLPKDRFSAERLKGVDSTLKIQPAKLEDSAVYLCASSLTLVGDSEQYFGPGTRLTVT.

Worth noting for this clonotype: At one of its ends the junction is not consistent with the germline gene, which may arise from a read error. The CDR3 loop reads CDSSTVAGWVNNEQFF. In nucleotides, the CDR3 is TGTGACAGCAGTACCGTAGCGGGGTGGGTAAACAATGAGCAGTTCTTC. J is TRBJ2-1 and V is TRBV14, with 8 bases identical to TRBD2. Germline assignment: CDR1 SGHDN and CDR2 FVKESK. This CDR3 spans 16 amino acids.

This clonotype was seen ten or more times. The chain carries TRBV10-3 and TRBJ2-7; tentatively, D is TRBD1 or TRBD2 (5 bases each). CDR3 length: 14 residues. Germline CDR1 is ENHRY and CDR2 is SYGVKD. The V gene lost 5 bases and the J gene lost 0 bases, with 11 bases spanning the gap. This CDR3 is CAISSGTFSYEQYF. In nucleotides, the CDR3 is TGTGCCATCAGTTCCGGGACCTTCTCCTACGAGCAGTACTTC.